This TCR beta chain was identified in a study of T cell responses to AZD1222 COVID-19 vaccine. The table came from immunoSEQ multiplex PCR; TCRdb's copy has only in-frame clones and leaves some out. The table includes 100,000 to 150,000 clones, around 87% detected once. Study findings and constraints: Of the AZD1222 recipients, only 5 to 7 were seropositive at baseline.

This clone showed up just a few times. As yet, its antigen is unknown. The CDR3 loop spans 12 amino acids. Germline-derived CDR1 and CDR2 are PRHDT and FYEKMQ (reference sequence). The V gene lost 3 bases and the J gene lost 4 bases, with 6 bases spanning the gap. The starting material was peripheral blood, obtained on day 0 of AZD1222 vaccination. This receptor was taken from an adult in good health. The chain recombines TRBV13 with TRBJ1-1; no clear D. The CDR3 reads CASSLGSTEAFF. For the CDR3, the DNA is TGTGCCAGCAGCTTGGGGAGCACTGAAGCTTTCTTT.